This T cell receptor (beta chain) was documented in a study of cytomegalovirus exposure and HLA in healthy donors. Study outcomes and limitations: The investigators catalogued 150 or so TCR beta chains as cytomegalovirus-associated. An observed cluster of highly shared sequence variants was recorded as a likely sequencing artifact. TCR beta sequences reportedly predicted the HLA-A and HLA-B alleles of most subjects accurately.

13 Jbeta primers and 60 Vbeta primers were used for the PCR. Profiled with immunoSEQ multiplex PCR; TCRdb holds only in-frame clones, not every one. The sample has approximately 170,000 clones, 75% to 90% seen once. On this clone: What it binds is not known.

The sequence came from a human donor in good health. The sample was PBMCs.

This chain's CDR3 is CASRQGWGYTF. The CDR3, as DNA: TGTGCCAGCAGACAGGGATGGGGCTACACCTTC. This chain connects TRBV6-1 to TRBJ1-2, with D tentatively TRBD1 (6 bases). V shed 6 bases and J shed 8 bases, with 10 bases lying between them. CDR3 length equals 11 residues. Germline V gene lookup returns CDR1 MNHNS and CDR2 SASEGT.